One and the same sample provided the 16 T cell receptor beta chains below, sequenced in a study of monozygotic twins with inflammatory bowel disease. TCRdb reanalyzed the 5' RACE reads and collapses them to one entry per CDR3 protein, without DNA. Its table records about 380,000 distinct CDR3 sequences. Material for sequencing was blood. The source of these receptors is a human donor with ulcerative colitis or Crohn's disease, or a healthy co-twin of an affected twin (not recorded which).

The gene calls are TRBV6-1 and TRBJ2-3; the D call of TRBD2 rests on TCRdb alone, since no DNA is present to check it. The CDR3 has 17 amino acids. Germline CDR1 and CDR2: MNHNS and SASEGT. The CDR3 loop is CASSAGLAGGLRYTQYF.

V gene TRBV4-1 combines with J gene TRBJ2-2; the D gene TCRdb calls, TRBD1, cannot be checked with no DNA. Looked up from germline, CDR1 is MGHRA and CDR2 is YSYEKL. This CDR3 comprises 17 residues. This CDR3 reads CASSQFPGTGGPGELFF.

The chain couples TRBV15 to TRBJ2-7. Germline CDR1 is LNHNV and CDR2 is YYDKDF (reference sequence). This CDR3 spans 13 amino acids. Here the CDR3 reads CATSRGQIDEQYF.

The chain carries TRBV30 and TRBJ1-1; with no DNA, the TCRdb D assignment of TRBD1 cannot be verified. There are 13 residues in the CDR3. Germline loops: CDR1 GTSNPN, CDR2 SVGIG (reference sequence). CDR3 sequence: CAWSIQGGDDAFF.

The V gene is TRBV5-1, the J gene TRBJ2-1; without DNA, the TCRdb call of TRBD1 cannot be checked. Germline assignment: CDR1 SGHRS and CDR2 YFSETQ. The CDR3 length is 14 residues. The CDR3 protein is CASSWGQGYNEQFF.

This chain joins TRBV21-1 and TRBJ1-6; the TCRdb call, TRBD1, lacks DNA for checking. TRBV21-1 is given as a pseudogene. There are 20 residues in the CDR3. CDR3 loop: CASSPQKGTGFQVTNSPLHF.

The chain combines TRBV13 with TRBJ2-7; TCRdb proposes TRBD1, but this gene call is untestable without DNA. The CDR3 contains 14 residues. Germline CDR1 and CDR2: PRHDT and FYEKMQ (reference sequence). The CDR3 loop reads CASSPGKGIYEQYF.

The V call is TRBV4-3, the J call TRBJ1-2. Germline V gives CDR1 LGHNA, CDR2 YSLEER. CDR3 length: 15 amino acids. CDR3 sequence reads: CASSLSSGTSLGYTF.

This chain links TRBV5-4 with TRBJ2-1; TCRdb outputs TRBD1, but without DNA this stays unchecked. This CDR3 contains 16 residues. CDR1 and CDR2 (germline): SGHNT, YYREEE (reference sequence). CDR3 residues: CASSSKGATSYNEQFF.

This chain links TRBV6-5 with TRBJ2-7; TCRdb proposes TRBD1, but this gene call is untestable without DNA. Germline assignment: CDR1 MNHEY and CDR2 SVGAGI. The CDR3 is 15 amino acids. The CDR3 here is CASSNDGGLAYEQYF.

V gene TRBV7-2 combines with J gene TRBJ1-2; TCRdb selects TRBD1, and the lack of DNA leaves this call unchecked. CDR3 length: 16 amino acids. Germline CDR1 and CDR2: SGHTA and FQGNSA. The CDR3 reads CASSLAVTAGGYGYTF.

V usage is TRBV5-1 and J usage is TRBJ2-1. Germline V gives CDR1 SGHRS, CDR2 YFSETQ. The CDR3 spans 17 residues. CDR3 in amino acids: CASSSSTVSSSYNEQFF.

The rearrangement links TRBV6-1 to TRBJ2-1; TCRdb proposes TRBD1, but this gene call is untestable without DNA. CDR1 is MNHNS, CDR2 SASEGT, per germline. The CDR3 runs 15 residues. The CDR3 region is CASSLRGQGGNEQFF.

V is TRBV20-1 and J is TRBJ2-7; no DNA is available, so the TRBD1 call from TCRdb remains unchecked. This CDR3 spans 13 amino acids. Germline CDR1 is DFQATT and CDR2 is SNEGSKA (reference sequence). The CDR3 spells CSAAGTGLDEQYF.

The CDR3 region is CASSLFGQGGSGELFF. This chain uses TRBV7-8 with TRBJ2-2; the D gene TCRdb calls, TRBD1, cannot be checked with no DNA. From germline, CDR1 is SGHVS and CDR2 FQNEAQ. This CDR3 comprises 16 residues.

The V and J genes are TRBV27 and TRBJ2-6. This CDR3 has 17 residues. Germline lookup yields CDR1 MNHEY and CDR2 SMNVEV (reference sequence). This CDR3 is CASSLLDEVSGANVLTF.